One sample yielded the 26 T cell receptor beta chains listed below, sequenced in a study of CD8+ T cells in alopecia areata. Sequencing used cDNA as its template, made by extracting RNA and reverse transcribing it. Measured with immunoSEQ multiplex PCR; TCRdb has only the in-frame clones, and not every one. The profile shows more than 140,000 clones, roughly 86% of them singletons. Treatment of the sample: oral pan-JAK inhibitor, 5-10 mg twice daily. The sample here was CD8+ T cells sorted from blood, taken at week 4, from a patient treated with tofacitinib. These TCRs come from a human donor with alopecia areata.

As regards this clone: A junction boundary mismatches the germline segment, possibly from a read error. This chain links TRBV7-3 with TRBJ2-7, with TRBD2 matching over 9 bases. The CDR3 extends over 16 amino acids. Germline CDR1 SGHTA, CDR2 FQGTGA. The CDR3 loop reads CASSRPPPGGGGVEHF. Written as DNA, the CDR3 is TGTGCCAGCAGCCGCCCACCCCCTGGCGGGGGGGGTGTCGAGCACTTC.

The table lists this clone with a count of one. The chain joins TRBV14 to TRBJ2-1; TRBD2 agrees at 10 bases. The CDR3 spans 14 residues. Germline CDR1 and CDR2: SGHDN and FVKESK. Trimming removed 6 bases from V and 7 bases from J; junction bases left unmatched: 6. In DNA, the CDR3 is TGTGCCAGCAGTTTAGCGGGAGGCGGGAATGAGCAGTTCTTC. Protein sequence: CASSLAGGGNEQFF.

The genes are TRBV15 and TRBJ2-7, with 8 positions matching TRBD2. Trimming cost V 5 bases and J 7 bases; bases outside gene matches: 7. Germline V lookup: CDR1 LNHNV, CDR2 YYDKDF (reference sequence). This CDR3 has 13 amino acids. Here the CDR3 reads CATSWGPSGEQYF. CDR3 bases: TGTGCCACCAGCTGGGGCCCTAGCGGGGAGCAGTACTTC.

CDR3 coding DNA: TGTGCCAGCAGTCCGGGACTGACCTACGAGCAGTACTTC. This gives the protein CASSPGLTYEQYF. The chain carries TRBV27 and TRBJ2-7; possibly TRBD2 for D (6 bases). From germline, CDR1 is MNHEY and CDR2 SMNVEV (reference sequence). V shed 5 bases and J shed 2 bases, with 10 bases lying between them. The CDR3 loop spans 13 amino acids.

With respect to this clone: An end of the junction differs from the germline gene, which may be a read error. This rearrangement joins TRBV29-1 to TRBJ1-1; D unresolved. Germline CDR1 is SQVTM and CDR2 is ANQGSEA. This CDR3 has 13 residues. CDR3 protein: CSVRLGMNTKAFF. CDR3 nucleotide sequence: TGCAGCGTCCGCCTTGGCATGAACACTAAAGCTTTCTTT.

This clone has a single count. The rearrangement uses TRBV2 and TRBJ2-7; no clear D. The length of the CDR3 is 13 residues. With 1 base removed from V and 0 bases from J, the gap between germline ends came to 4 bases. Germline loops: CDR1 SNHLY, CDR2 FYNNEI. CDR3 protein: CASSEDASYEQYF. The CDR3 bases are TGTGCCAGCAGTGAAGACGCCTCCTACGAGCAGTACTTC.

The chain employs TRBV9 and TRBJ2-5, with 8 bases fitting TRBD2. Judging by the DNA end, TRBJ2-7 fits better; the J call may be wrong. The length of the CDR3 is 18 residues. Germline V lookup: CDR1 SGDLS, CDR2 YYNGEE. CDR3 sequence reads: CASPPCPHLAGRTYEQYF. For the CDR3, the DNA is TGTGCCAGCCCACCCTGCCCCCATTTAGCGGGAAGGACCTACGAGCAGTACTTC.

J is TRBJ2-2 and V is TRBV7-9, with TRBD2 as a possible D gene (5 bases). V was cut by 5 bases and J by 1 base, with 14 bases left in between. Germline CDR1 is SEHNR and CDR2 is FQNEAQ (reference sequence). This CDR3 region has 16 residues. CDR3: CASSIFTGKNTGELFF. The CDR3 bases are TGTGCCAGCAGCATTTTTACCGGGAAGAACACCGGGGAGCTGTTTTTT.

The chain carries TRBV7-3 and TRBJ2-7, with a tentative D call TRBD2 (6 bases). CDR1 is SGHTA, CDR2 FQGTGA, per germline. The CDR3 extends over 15 amino acids. V lost 8 bases, J lost 2 bases, and 19 bases lay in between. CDR3 bases: TGTGCCAGCTCTGGGAGGCAGGGATTTCCCTACGAGCAGTACTTC. Translating it yields CASSGRQGFPYEQYF.

This chain joins TRBV6-1 and TRBJ2-2, with 9 bases matching TRBD2. CDR1 MNHNS and CDR2 SASEGT come from the germline V gene. CDR3 size: 13 residues. The V segment lost 7 bases and the J segment 3 bases; nucleotides outside the gene matches: 0. The CDR3: CASTSGDTGELFF. The CDR3, as DNA: TGTGCCAGCACTAGCGGGGACACCGGGGAGCTGTTTTTT.

V is TRBV4-1 and J is TRBJ2-2; 12 bases are shared with TRBD2. J was trimmed by 6 bases and V by 4 bases; bases with no gene match: 3. CDR1 is MGHRA, CDR2 YSYEKL, per germline. The length of the CDR3 is 15 residues. The CDR3, as DNA: TGCGCCAGCAGCCCGAGACTAGCGGGAGCCGGGGAGCTGTTTTTT. It is translated as CASSPRLAGAGELFF.

The chain joins TRBV27 to TRBJ1-1; the match to TRBD1 covers 7 bases. CDR1 is MNHEY and CDR2 is SMNVEV in the germline V gene (reference sequence). The CDR3 is 13 amino acids. Unmatched junction bases numbered 10, after V lost 5 bases and J lost 10 bases. DNA for the CDR3: TGTGCCAGCAGTCCGGGGACAGCCCGACGAGCTTTCTTT. Protein sequence: CASSPGTARRAFF.

The chain has TRBV7-9 and TRBJ1-1; D not certain. Germline V CDR1 and CDR2: SEHNR, FQNEAQ (reference sequence). This CDR3 has 13 residues. Between the trimmed V and J ends, which lost 7 bases and 3 bases, there was a span of 12 bases. This CDR3 is CASNPPEDTEAFF. The DNA of the CDR3 is TGTGCCAGCAACCCCCCGGAGGACACTGAAGCTTTCTTT.

The V gene is TRBV13, the J gene TRBJ2-3; unclear D gene. Trimming shortened V by 0 bases and J by 4 bases, and 8 bases separated the two germline ends. The CDR3 is made up of 14 amino acids. The germline gives CDR1 PRHDT, CDR2 FYEKMQ (reference sequence). This CDR3 reads CASSLGSASDTQYF. DNA for the CDR3: TGTGCCAGCAGCTTAGGCTCGGCATCAGATACGCAGTATTTT.

The chain employs TRBV7-9 and TRBJ2-7; TRBD1 might be the D (6 bases). Germline lookup yields CDR1 SEHNR and CDR2 FQNEAQ (reference sequence). The CDR3 consists of 16 residues. Trimming removed 3 bases at V and 3 bases at J, with 18 bases between. The CDR3 region is CASSLGTGTQVYEQYF. CDR3 nucleotides: TGTGCCAGCAGCTTGGGGACCGGGACACAAGTCTACGAGCAGTACTTC.

The V call is TRBV9, the J call TRBJ2-7; 7 positions agree with TRBD1. The CDR3 runs 15 residues. V lost 0 bases to trimming and J lost 1 base; unmatched junction nucleotides: 4. Germline values: CDR1 SGDLS, CDR2 YYNGEE. CDR3 DNA sequence: TGTGCCAGCAGCGTAGGGGACAGCCCTTCCTACGAGCAGTACTTC. Amino acids: CASSVGDSPSYEQYF. The whole variable domain, remainder taken from reference TRBV9 and TRBJ2-7, is DSGVTQTPKHLITATGQRVTLRCSPRSGDLSVYWYQQSLDQGLQFLIQYYNGEERAKGNILERFSAQQFPDLHSELNLSSLELGDSALYFCASSVGDSPSYEQYFGPGTRLTVT.

About this clone: This sample includes further DNA sequences coding for the same CDR3. The V call is TRBV9, the J call TRBJ2-7; 8 bases agree with TRBD1. CDR3 length: 14 amino acids. Germline assignment: CDR1 SGDLS and CDR2 YYNGEE. The V gene end was trimmed by 3 bases and the J gene end by 2 bases; junction bases not matched to a gene: 4. CDR3 residues: CASSAGQGPYEQYF. CDR3 sequence (DNA): TGTGCCAGCAGCGCTGGACAGGGTCCCTACGAGCAGTACTTC.

The chain combines TRBV29-1 with TRBJ1-1; the D is unclear. V shed 4 bases and J shed 4 bases, with 10 bases lying between them. The germline CDR1 and CDR2 sequences are SQVTM and ANQGSEA. The CDR3 runs to 12 residues. In nucleotides, the CDR3 is TGCAGCGTTGTCGAAGGGATCACTGAAGCTTTCTTT. The encoded protein is CSVVEGITEAFF.

The chain is built from TRBV10-2 and TRBJ1-5; the D is unclear. The V gene lost 3 bases and the J gene lost 11 bases, with 14 bases spanning the gap. Per the germline V gene, CDR1 is WSHSY and CDR2 is SAAADI. The CDR3 consists of 13 residues. In DNA, the CDR3 is TGCGCCAGCAGTGAAACGGTGTTTTGGTCCCAGCATTTT. As protein: CASSETVFWSQHF.

The chain's CDR3 is CASSLDLIRGLAEETQYF. The DNA of the CDR3 is TGTGCCAGCAGCTTAGATCTAATTAGGGGACTAGCGGAAGAGACCCAGTACTTC. The rearrangement joins TRBV11-2 to TRBJ2-5; 11 nucleotides match TRBD2. The length of the CDR3 is 18 residues. CDR1 SGHAT and CDR2 FQNNGV come from the germline V gene. V gave up 0 bases and J gave up 3 bases; unmatched junction bases: 9.

The V gene is TRBV7-6, the J gene TRBJ2-7; D unclear. The germline V and J ends were trimmed by 2 bases and 2 bases, with 7 bases remaining between them. Germline V gene data show CDR1 as SGHVS and CDR2 as FNYEAQ. There are 13 residues in the CDR3. In DNA form, the CDR3 reads TGTGCCAGCAGCTTAAAGATCGCCTACGAGCAGTACTTC. Its translation: CASSLKIAYEQYF.

The chain uses TRBV27 and TRBJ1-6; no firm D call. V shed 5 bases and J shed 9 bases, with 26 bases lying between them. CDR1 is MNHEY and CDR2 is SMNVEV in the germline V gene (reference sequence). The CDR3 spans 18 residues. CDR3 coding DNA: TGTGCCAGCAGTCCCCTGCCTTTTAGTCGGGGAATTGCTTCACCCCTCCACTTT. Protein sequence: CASSPLPFSRGIASPLHF.

The V and J genes are TRBV7-9 and TRBJ2-7, with 8 bases lining up with TRBD1. Per germline, CDR1 SEHNR and CDR2 FQNEAQ (reference sequence). CDR3 size: 16 residues. V lost 5 bases to trimming and J lost 3 bases; unmatched junction nucleotides: 12. The CDR3 region is CASSPGRGQGLYEQYF. The CDR3 DNA reads TGTGCCAGCAGCCCCGGGCGCGGACAGGGTCTCTACGAGCAGTACTTC.

This rearrangement joins TRBV5-1 to TRBJ1-1, with 10 bases matching TRBD1. CDR3 size: 14 residues. Germline V gives CDR1 SGHRS, CDR2 YFSETQ. Unmatched junction bases numbered 4, after V lost 4 bases and J lost 4 bases. This chain's CDR3 is CASSRDRGPTEAFF. CDR3 bases: TGCGCCAGCAGCCGGGACAGGGGCCCCACTGAAGCTTTCTTT.

The rearrangement uses TRBV29-1 and TRBJ2-3; 10 positions match TRBD2. V lost 7 bases to trimming and J lost 10 bases; unmatched junction nucleotides: 11. This CDR3 has 13 amino acids. CDR1 SQVTM and CDR2 ANQGSEA come from the germline V gene. CDR3 loop: CSASAGLARPQYF. CDR3 coding DNA: TGCAGCGCCTCAGCGGGACTAGCGCGACCGCAGTATTTT.

The chain is built from TRBV13 and TRBJ2-6; no clear D gene. Trimming stripped 6 bases from V and 1 base from J, with 7 bases between. Germline V gene sequence: CDR1 PRHDT, CDR2 FYEKMQ (reference sequence). This CDR3 comprises 14 residues. The CDR3 nucleotides are TGTGCCAGCAGAGGAGAATCTGGGGCCAACGTCCTGACTTTC. Its protein is CASRGESGANVLTF. Together with reference TRBV13 and TRBJ2-6, the CDR3 gives the full variable domain: AAGVIQSPRHLIKEKRETATLKCYPIPRHDTVYWYQQGPGQDPQFLISFYEKMQSDKGSIPDRFSAQQFSDYHSELNMSSLELGDSALYFCASRGESGANVLTFGAGSRLTVL.